A single sample is the source of the 23 T cell receptor beta chains below, sequenced in a study of long-term antiretroviral therapy in people with HIV. The immunoSEQ assay was v3.0, run at survey level. Sequenced by immunoSEQ multiplex PCR; TCRdb stores in-frame clones only, minus some. This table holds about 24,000 clones, about 76% found once. Sequencing was performed on unsorted PBMCs, taken at the start of antiretroviral therapy, before treatment. The receptors derive from a woman aged 18-29 years with HIV.

The chain's CDR3 is CASSRNTMVGEGYTF. The CDR3 coding sequence is TGTGCCAGCTCACGAAACACAATGGTCGGAGAAGGCTACACCTTC. V gene TRBV18 combines with J gene TRBJ1-2, with unresolved D. The V and J ends lost 4 bases and 8 bases respectively, with 20 bases between them. Looked up from germline, CDR1 is KGHSH and CDR2 is LQKENI. This CDR3 is built from 15 residues.

J is TRBJ2-7 and V is TRBV13; D is possibly TRBD1 (5 bases). The CDR3 spans 14 residues. CDR1 is PRHDT, CDR2 FYEKMQ, per germline (reference sequence). V was cut by 4 bases and J by 4 bases, with 14 bases left in between. The CDR3 coding sequence is TGTGCCAGCAGCTCAGCTCAGGGAAAGTACGAGCAGTACTTC. The encoded protein is CASSSAQGKYEQYF.

The chain uses TRBV7-9 and TRBJ1-4; TRBD1 might be the D (5 bases). There are 13 residues in the CDR3. CDR1 SEHNR and CDR2 FQNEAQ come from the germline V gene (reference sequence). V was cut by 3 bases and J by 8 bases, with 10 bases left in between. The DNA for the CDR3 is TGTGCCAGCAGCTTTGGGGGTGTGGAAAAACTGTTTTTT. This sequence encodes CASSFGGVEKLFF.

Sample share makes this clone medium-sized. CDR3 loop: CASSRSGRAYEQYF. CDR3 nucleotide sequence: TGTGCCAGCAGTCGTAGCGGGAGGGCTTACGAGCAGTACTTC. The gene calls are TRBV28 and TRBJ2-7; TRBD2 matches 11 bases. CDR1 is MDHEN, CDR2 SYDVKM, per germline. CDR3 length equals 14 residues. V shed 5 bases, J shed 4 bases, and the junction held 4 bases outside the gene matches. Using reference TRBV28 and TRBJ2-7 for the parts outside the CDR3, the full variable domain is DVKVTQSSRYLVKRTGEKVFLECVQDMDHENMFWYRQDPGLGLRLIYFSYDVKMKEKGDIPEGYSVSREKKERFSLILESASTNQTSMYLCASSRSGRAYEQYFGPGTRLTVT.

The chain has TRBV6-1 and TRBJ2-3; D is unresolved. The CDR3 sequence is 15 residues long. Germline assignment: CDR1 MNHNS and CDR2 SASEGT. V was shortened by 6 bases and J by 1 base, with 14 bases between the two germline ends. In DNA form, the CDR3 reads TGTGCCAGCAGGGTGGACCAGCATCGCACAGATACGCAGTATTTT. Residues: CASRVDQHRTDTQYF.

The CDR3 reads CASSLQGGEQFF. The CDR3 DNA sequence: TGTGCCAGCAGCTTACAGGGTGGAGAGCAGTTCTTC. The rearrangement links TRBV11-2 to TRBJ2-1; D might be TRBD1 (5 bases). The CDR3 extends over 12 amino acids. V was trimmed by 2 bases and J by 10 bases, leaving 9 bases between them. Germline V gives CDR1 SGHAT, CDR2 FQNNGV. Full variable domain (rest looked up from reference TRBV11-2 and TRBJ2-1): EAGVAQSPRYKIIEKRQSVAFWCNPISGHATLYWYQQILGQGPKLLIQFQNNGVVDDSQLPKDRFSAERLKGVDSTLKIQPAKLEDSAVYLCASSLQGGEQFFGPGTRLTVL.

The chain is built from TRBV7-6 and TRBJ2-1, with 12 bases identical to TRBD2. From germline, CDR1 is SGHVS and CDR2 FNYEAQ. V lost 3 bases to trimming and J lost 6 bases; unmatched junction nucleotides: 9. This CDR3 has 17 residues. As DNA, the CDR3 is TGTGCCAGCAGCTTTTCGCCGGCTAGCGGGGGGGGCAATGAGCAGTTCTTC. Translated: CASSFSPASGGGNEQFF.

The gene calls are TRBV10-1 and TRBJ1-2, with D possibly TRBD1 on 5 matching bases. Germline V CDR1 and CDR2: WNHNN, SYGVQD (reference sequence). There are 13 residues in the CDR3. Trimming took off 6 bases at V and 8 bases at J, with 16 bases between the two ends. CDR3: CASSRDSKGGYTF. In DNA, the CDR3 is TGCGCCAGCAGCCGGGACTCCAAGGGAGGCTACACCTTC.

This chain joins TRBV6-6 and TRBJ1-6; 7 nucleotides align to TRBD1. Germline CDR1 MNHNY, CDR2 SVGAGI (reference sequence). The CDR3 runs to 16 residues. V trimming: 0 bases; J trimming: 5 bases; junction bases outside the gene matches: 4. CDR3 residues: CASSYSVTGDNSPLHF. The CDR3, as DNA: TGTGCCAGCAGTTACTCGGTTACAGGGGATAATTCACCCCTCCACTTT.

V gene TRBV12-5 combines with J gene TRBJ1-2, with D maybe TRBD1 (6 bases). V gave up 6 bases and J gave up 2 bases, with 16 bases separating them. The CDR3 runs to 15 residues. The germline V gene encodes CDR1 LGHNT and CDR2 FRNRAP. DNA for the CDR3: TGTGCTAGTGGCCCTGAACAGGGCCAAAACTATGGCTACACCTTC. Translation gives CASGPEQGQNYGYTF.

This chain uses TRBV5-1 with TRBJ2-7; possibly TRBD1 for D (6 bases). CDR1 is SGHRS, CDR2 YFSETQ, per germline. The CDR3 is 16 residues long. V lost 4 bases, J lost 0 bases, and 17 bases lay in between. The CDR3 nucleotides read TGCGCCAGCAGCCGGCAGAGACAGGACGACTCCTACGAGCAGTACTTC. Translation gives CASSRQRQDDSYEQYF.

The chain links TRBV4-1 to TRBJ2-7; possible D gene TRBD1, 5 bases. There are 15 residues in the CDR3. Trimming took off 0 bases at V and 0 bases at J, with 9 bases between the two ends. Germline CDR1 MGHRA, CDR2 YSYEKL. The CDR3, as DNA: TGCGCCAGCAGCCAAGAGGGGCTCAGCTCCTACGAGCAGTACTTC. Amino acid sequence: CASSQEGLSSYEQYF.

This clone was found once. The chain recombines TRBV11-2 with TRBJ2-7; no reliable D call. CDR3 length: 16 residues. Germline V CDR1 and CDR2: SGHAT, FQNNGV. Trimming took 1 base from V and 1 from J, leaving 14 bases between them. CDR3 region: CASSLGARARSYEQYF. The CDR3 DNA reads as TGTGCCAGCAGCTTAGGAGCTCGGGCGAGATCCTACGAGCAGTACTTC.

This sequence joins TRBV19 and TRBJ1-1; 9 positions agree with TRBD1. Germline V gene sequence: CDR1 LNHDA, CDR2 SQIVND (reference sequence). This CDR3 has 13 residues. V was clipped by 5 bases and J by 4 bases; unmatched bases: 2. The CDR3 DNA is TGTGCCAGTAGTCAGGACAGGGGCACTGAAGCTTTCTTT. This codes for CASSQDRGTEAFF.

The chain carries TRBV5-1 and TRBJ2-4; the D gene could be TRBD1 or TRBD2 (5 bases each). V lost 4 bases, J lost 0 bases, and 14 bases lay in between. Germline V lookup: CDR1 SGHRS, CDR2 YFSETQ. This CDR3 has 16 amino acids. Here the CDR3 reads CASSVLFGTAKNIQYF. The DNA for the CDR3 is TGCGCCAGCAGCGTCCTATTTGGGACAGCCAAAAACATTCAGTACTTC.

The V and J genes are TRBV28 and TRBJ2-3; no clear D gene. This CDR3 comprises 14 residues. CDR1 and CDR2 from the germline V gene are MDHEN and SYDVKM. V was shortened by 6 bases and J by 2 bases, with 12 bases between the two germline ends. In nucleotides, the CDR3 is TGTGCCAGCAGCCCCCGCAGATACACAGATACGCAGTATTTT. Residues: CASSPRRYTDTQYF.

The rearrangement links TRBV4-2 to TRBJ1-5; D is perhaps TRBD1 (5 bases). With 4 bases removed from V and 3 bases from J, the gap between germline ends came to 13 bases. This CDR3 comprises 15 residues. The germline V gene encodes CDR1 LGHNA and CDR2 YNFKEQ. The CDR3 loop reads CASSLITGPNQPQHF. CDR3 DNA sequence: TGTGCCAGCAGCCTAATAACAGGCCCCAATCAGCCCCAGCATTTT.

V is TRBV18 and J is TRBJ1-6; TRBD1 matches at 9 bases. Germline CDR1 KGHSH, CDR2 LQKENI. The V segment lost 5 bases and the J segment 12 bases; nucleotides outside the gene matches: 8. The CDR3 totals 14 residues. The CDR3 nucleotides read TGTGCCAGCTCATCCTCCGGACAGGGGAAACCCCTCCACTTT. Encoded protein: CASSSSGQGKPLHF.

This clone was seen more than once but under ten times. This chain joins TRBV19 and TRBJ2-7; 7 nucleotides align to TRBD1. V trimming: 6 bases; J trimming: 3 bases; junction bases outside the gene matches: 5. Germline values: CDR1 LNHDA, CDR2 SQIVND (reference sequence). The CDR3 spans 13 residues. CDR3 loop: CASSQTGNYEQYF. CDR3 coding DNA: TGTGCCAGTAGCCAGACAGGGAACTACGAGCAGTACTTC.

V and J are TRBV7-7 and TRBJ2-6, with a tentative D call TRBD2 (5 bases). V was trimmed by 6 bases and J by 2 bases, leaving 11 bases between them. Per the germline V gene, CDR1 is SSHAT and CDR2 is FNYEAQ (reference sequence). The CDR3 runs 15 residues. CDR3 DNA sequence: TGTGCCAGCAGTCGGGAAGTGGCTGGGGCCAACGTCCTGACTTTC. Its protein product is CASSREVAGANVLTF.

The chain joins TRBV5-1 to TRBJ1-1; 9 positions agree with TRBD1. Unmatched junction bases numbered 11, after V lost 4 bases and J lost 7 bases. Germline-derived CDR1 and CDR2 are SGHRS and YFSETQ. The CDR3 loop spans 15 amino acids. CDR3 sequence reads: CASSPGQGRDFEAFF. CDR3 nucleotides: TGCGCCAGCAGCCCGGGACAGGGAAGAGACTTTGAAGCTTTCTTT.

The chain carries TRBV5-1 and TRBJ1-1, with D tentatively TRBD1 (6 bases). Germline V gene data show CDR1 as SGHRS and CDR2 as YFSETQ. Trimming took off 0 bases at V and 1 base at J, with 13 bases between the two ends. This CDR3 contains 16 residues. As DNA, the CDR3 is TGCGCCAGCAGCTTGGCCAGGGGAGGAACGAACACTGAAGCTTTCTTT. Its translation: CASSLARGGTNTEAFF.

The rearrangement joins TRBV19 to TRBJ2-2; 7 nucleotides agree with TRBD1. Germline values: CDR1 LNHDA, CDR2 SQIVND (reference sequence). This CDR3 spans 16 amino acids. The junction had 10 bases not matched to a gene; V was cut back by 2 bases and J by 7 bases. CDR3: CASSILQGRLGGELFF. The DNA of the CDR3 is TGTGCCAGTAGTATACTACAGGGGAGATTGGGCGGGGAGCTGTTTTTT.